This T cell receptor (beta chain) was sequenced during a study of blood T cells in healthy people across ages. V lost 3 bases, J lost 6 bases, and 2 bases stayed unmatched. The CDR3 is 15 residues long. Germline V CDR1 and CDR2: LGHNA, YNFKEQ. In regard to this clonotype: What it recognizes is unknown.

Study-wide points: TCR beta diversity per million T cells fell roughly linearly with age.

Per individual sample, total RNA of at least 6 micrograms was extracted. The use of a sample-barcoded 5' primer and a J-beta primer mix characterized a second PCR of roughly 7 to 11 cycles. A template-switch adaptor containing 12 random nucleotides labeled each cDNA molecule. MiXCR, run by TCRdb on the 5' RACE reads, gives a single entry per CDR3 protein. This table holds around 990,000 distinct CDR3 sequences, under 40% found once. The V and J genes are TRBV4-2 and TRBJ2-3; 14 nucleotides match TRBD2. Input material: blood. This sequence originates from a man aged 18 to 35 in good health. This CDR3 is CASSQTSGGADTQYF. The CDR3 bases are TGTGCCAGCAGCCAGACTAGCGGGGGGGCGGATACGCAGTATTTT.